Listed below are T cell receptor beta chains from one sample, sequenced in a study of T-cell reconstitution after alpha-beta-depleted transplantation in children. TCRdb recomputed calls from the PCR reads with MiXCR, one row per CDR3 protein. The sample carries around 700,000 distinct CDR3 sequences, about 12% recorded once. This specimen was PBMCs, taken before TCRalphabeta/CD19-depleted stem cell transplant. Receptors were obtained from a girl aged 2 to 9 with congenital amegakaryocytic thrombocytopenia, due to receive a stem cell transplant. The CDR3 runs from the conserved cysteine through the conserved F or W. The D gene is left open where the match is weak. Expanded clones are given a class, and other clones once, few, many or no size at all.

J gene,D gene,clone size,V gene,CDR3 DNA,CDR3 protein
TRBJ2-5,-,many,TRBV6-5,TGTGCCAGCAGTTACTCCGGCAGGCAAGAGACCCAGTACTTC,CASSYSGRQETQYF
TRBJ2-6,-,few,TRBV18,TGTGCCAGCTCACACAGGGGCGGGGACGGAAGCTCTGGGGCCAACGTCCTGACTTTC,CASSHRGGDGSSGANVLTF
TRBJ1-6,TRBD1,-,TRBV10-3,TGTGCCATCAGTCCATCCCGCGGGACAGGGGCTAATTCACCCCTCCACTTT,CAISPSRGTGANSPLHF
TRBJ2-2,-,many,TRBV5-6,TGTGCCAGCAGCTTTGTACCTTGGGGGGACAAAAACACCGGGGAGCTGTTTTTT,CASSFVPWGDKNTGELFF
TRBJ2-7,-,many,TRBV9,TGTGCCAGCACCAGGGGGGACTCCTTTTCAGGCTACGAGCAGTACTTC,CASTRGDSFSGYEQYF
TRBJ2-2,TRBD1,few,TRBV5-1,TGCGCCAGCAGCTTGCACGAAGTTGGTTCGGGACAGAGCACCGGGGAGCTGTTTTTT,CASSLHEVGSGQSTGELFF
TRBJ2-1,-,many,TRBV9,TGTGCCAGCAGTAGGGACATCGACAATGAGCAGTTCTTC,CASSRDIDNEQFF
TRBJ1-1,-,many,TRBV10-3,TGTGCCATCAGCAGGGATTCTGAAGCTTTCTTT,CAISRDSEAFF
TRBJ2-7,-,few,TRBV7-9,TGTGCCAGCAGCTTAGAAAGGGGCCAAAGCTCCTACGAGCAGTACTTC,CASSLERGQSSYEQYF
TRBJ2-1,-,few,TRBV4-1,TGCGCCAGCAGCCAACAGAATAATCTTAGGGAAAATGAGCAGTTCTTC,CASSQQNNLRENEQFF
TRBJ2-7,-,many,TRBV28,TGTGCCAGCAGTCTCCTTCTTGGGCAAACCCGCTACGAGCAGTACTTC,CASSLLLGQTRYEQYF
TRBJ1-2,-,few,TRBV12-3/TRBV12-4,TGTGCCAGCAGTTTAGGCCGGACAGTTAACTATGGCTACACCTTC,CASSLGRTVNYGYTF
TRBJ2-7,TRBD1,many,TRBV5-1,TGCGCCAGCAGCCAGGTCGGGACAGGGGGATTAAGGCAGTACTTC,CASSQVGTGGLRQYF
TRBJ2-4,TRBD2,-,TRBV10-1,TGCGCCAGCAGTGAGTCTTCTCGGACTAGCGGGAAGAGGGACATTAAGTACTTC,CASSESSRTSGKRDIKYF
TRBJ2-5,TRBD2,few,TRBV29-1,TGCAGCGTTGAAGTGACTAGCAGACAAGAGACCCAGTACTTC,CSVEVTSRQETQYF
TRBJ2-6,-,many,TRBV10-3,TGTGCCATTATGATTGTTGGGGCCAACGTCCTGACTTTC,CAIMIVGANVLTF
TRBJ1-2,TRBD1,many,TRBV29-1,TGCAGCGGATCCGGGACAGGGGGCTATGGCTACACCTTC,CSGSGTGGYGYTF
TRBJ1-5,-,-,TRBV7-9,TGTGCCAGCAGCCCCTATAGTGGTCAGCCCCAGCATTTT,CASSPYSGQPQHF
TRBJ2-3,TRBD2,many,TRBV7-8,TGTGCCAGCAGCTTATTGCCTAGCGGAGCAGATACGCAGTATTTT,CASSLLPSGADTQYF
TRBJ1-1,-,-,TRBV15,TGTGCCACCAGCAGCCCATGGGCAGGGAGGAGCACTGAAGCTTTCTTT,CATSSPWAGRSTEAFF
TRBJ2-7,-,few,TRBV29-1,TGCAGCGCGGGACGCCACTACGAGCAGTACTTC,CSAGRHYEQYF
TRBJ2-3,-,many,TRBV24-1,TGTGCCACCAGTGACGACCGCTACACAGATACGCAGTATTTT,CATSDDRYTDTQYF
TRBJ1-2,-,few,TRBV12-3/TRBV12-4,TGTGCCAGCAGCTGGGGCAGGGCGAGCTATGGCTACACCTTC,CASSWGRASYGYTF
TRBJ2-1,TRBD2,few,TRBV15,TGTGCCACCAGCAGGGGCTATTGGCCCACTAGCGGGAGGGCCAATGAGCAGTTCTTC,CATSRGYWPTSGRANEQFF
TRBJ1-1,-,many,TRBV5-1,TGTGCCAGCAGCCCACAGGGAGGGGGCACTGAAGCTTTCTTT,CASSPQGGGTEAFF
TRBJ2-7,-,-,TRBV19,TGTGCCAGTAGTATGAGGGGTCTCAACGCCTACGAGCAGTACTTC,CASSMRGLNAYEQYF
TRBJ2-7,-,-,TRBV20-1,TGCAGTGCCCGGACCGATGGTTTTGGCTACGAGCAGTACTTC,CSARTDGFGYEQYF
TRBJ2-7,-,-,TRBV11-2,TGTGCCAGCAGCCAGGGAACGGACGAGCAGTACTTC,CASSQGTDEQYF
TRBJ2-1,TRBD2,many,TRBV29-1,TGCAGCGTGCTCGGGAGGGCGCCTGAGCAGTTCTTC,CSVLGRAPEQFF
TRBJ2-7,-,many,TRBV29-1,TGCAGCGTCGAGATCGGACGGGCTTCCTACGAGCAGTACTTC,CSVEIGRASYEQYF
TRBJ1-1,-,many,TRBV29-1,TGCTCTCAGGACGGAACTTTCTTT,CSQDGTFF